The rows below give T cell receptor beta chains drawn from one sample of a study of T cell responses to AZD1222 COVID-19 vaccine. Clones were sequenced by immunoSEQ multiplex PCR, and TCRdb holds only the in-frame ones, with some missing. The data hold 120,000 to 150,000 clones, with roughly 86% observed a single time. Sequencing used peripheral blood, obtained 28 days after the second AZD1222 dose. The receptor set was obtained from an adult who received the AZD1222 COVID-19 vaccine. CDR3s include the opening cysteine and the closing phenylalanine or tryptophan. Fields, in order: V gene, D gene, clone size, J gene, CDR3 protein, CDR3 DNA. D genes are given only for firm matches. Clone size appears in some rows only: once, few, many, or a class for an expanded clone.

>TRBV20-1|NA|NA|TRBJ1-5
CSASLQGGNQPQHF
TGCAGTGCTAGTCTACAGGGAGGGAATCAGCCCCAGCATTTT
>TRBV27|NA|NA|TRBJ2-3
CASSLYGGWDTQYF
TGTGCCAGCAGTTTATACGGGGGCTGGGATACGCAGTATTTT
>TRBV27|NA|NA|TRBJ2-7
CASSQRSGAEQYF
TGTGCCAGCAGTCAAAGATCTGGGGCCGAGCAGTACTTC
>TRBV28|TRBD1|once|TRBJ1-1
CASSDPGTATEAFF
TGTGCCAGCAGCGATCCGGGGACAGCCACTGAAGCTTTCTTT
>TRBV24-1|NA|few|TRBJ2-7
CATGAHGSGEQYF
TGTGCCACCGGAGCCCACGGCTCGGGGGAGCAGTACTTC
>TRBV24-1|NA|NA|TRBJ1-5
CATSGRGGSQPQHF
TGTGCCACCAGTGGCAGGGGAGGGTCTCAGCCCCAGCATTTT
>TRBV6-5|TRBD1|NA|TRBJ1-1
CASSLTGGTEAFF
TGTGCCAGCAGTTTGACAGGGGGCACTGAAGCTTTCTTT
>TRBV30|NA|once|TRBJ2-7
CACWRDTYEQYF
TGTGCCTGTTGGCGGGACACCTACGAGCAGTACTTC
>TRBV18|TRBD1|NA|TRBJ2-7
CASSTGTGANYEQYF
TGTGCCAGCTCAACGGGGACAGGGGCAAACTACGAGCAGTACTTC
>TRBV28|NA|NA|TRBJ2-5
CASSGAGETQYF
TGTGCCAGCAGCGGGGCGGGGGAGACCCAGTACTTC
>TRBV10-3|NA|NA|TRBJ2-2
CAISRGGATNTGELFF
TGTGCCATCTCTAGGGGGGGCGCGACGAACACCGGGGAGCTGTTTTTT
>TRBV18|NA|NA|TRBJ1-2
CASSPLGGTNLYGYTF
TGTGCCAGCTCACCCCTAGGGGGAACTAATCTATATGGCTACACCTTC
>TRBV9|NA|NA|TRBJ1-1
CASSVGGQNTEAFF
TGTGCCAGCAGCGTAGGAGGGCAGAACACTGAAGCTTTCTTT
>TRBV5-1|NA|NA|TRBJ2-1
CASSLVGASSYNEQFF
TGCGCCAGCAGCTTGGTCGGGGCGAGCTCCTACAATGAGCAGTTCTTC